A selection of T cell receptor beta chains follows, all from one sample in a study of blood T cell repertoires in COVID-19. Only in-frame clones appear in the TCRdb table, and some are missing; sequencing was by immunoSEQ multiplex PCR. The sample includes about 280,000 clones, 85% of them seen just once. The specimen was PBMCs or T cells enriched from blood (not recorded which). All receptors derive from a woman between 50 and 59 years old who had recovered from COVID-19. Both conserved end residues are part of each CDR3. D genes are given only for firm matches. The size entry is marked missing in some rows and otherwise reads once, few, many or a size class.

v_gene	j_gene	abundance	d_gene	CDR3aa	CDR3nt
TRBV6-5	TRBJ2-1	-	TRBD2	CASSPGTSGKNEQFF	TGTGCCAGCAGCCCCGGGACTAGCGGGAAGAATGAGCAGTTCTTC
TRBV30	TRBJ1-5	-	-	CAWSAYSRGGPQHF	TGTGCCTGGAGTGCCTACAGTCGTGGTGGGCCCCAGCATTTT
TRBV2	TRBJ1-1	-	-	CASIGVQLERAEAFF	TGTGCCAGCATTGGAGTCCAGTTAGAACGAGCTGAAGCTTTCTTT
TRBV21-1	TRBJ1-5	-	-	CASSKGATGGIGLVQPQHF	TGTGCCAGCAGCAAAGGGGCCACAGGGGGCATTGGGCTCGTTCAGCCCCAGCATTTT
TRBV18	TRBJ1-3	few	-	CASSPGADSGNTIYF	TGTGCCAGCTCACCTGGGGCCGACTCTGGAAACACCATATATTTT
TRBV18	TRBJ1-5	-	-	CASNKAGGNQPQHF	TGTGCCAGCAACAAGGCCGGGGGCAATCAGCCCCAGCATTTT
TRBV28	TRBJ2-3	-	TRBD2	CASSPNSGTSTDTQYF	TGTGCCAGCAGTCCTAATAGCGGGACCAGCACAGATACGCAGTATTTT
TRBV29-1	TRBJ1-1	-	TRBD1	CSARTGGLTEAFF	TGCAGCGCGAGAACAGGGGGTCTTACTGAAGCTTTCTTT
TRBV7-9	TRBJ1-1	-	-	CASSPRGLYMNTEAFF	TGTGCCAGCAGCCCCCGCGGGCTTTACATGAACACTGAAGCTTTCTTT
TRBV7-9	TRBJ1-1	-	-	CASSEENTEAFF	TGTGCCAGCAGCGAGGAGAACACTGAAGCTTTCTTT
TRBV14	TRBJ2-7	-	-	CASSQHNGNYEQYF	TGTGCCAGCAGCCAACATAACGGGAACTACGAGCAGTACTTC
TRBV18	TRBJ1-1	-	-	CASSPVPTSGNTEAFF	TGTGCCAGCTCACCAGTGCCGACCTCGGGGAACACTGAAGCTTTCTTT
TRBV30	TRBJ2-5	-	-	CAWSSGLAQETQYF	TGTGCCTGGAGTTCGGGACTGGCCCAAGAGACCCAGTACTTC
TRBV5-6	TRBJ2-7	-	-	CASSLALDGYTYEQYF	TGTGCCAGCAGCTTGGCCCTAGACGGATACACCTACGAGCAGTACTTC
TRBV12-5	TRBJ1-1	-	TRBD1	CASGLAITGVIPEAFF	TGTGCTAGTGGTTTGGCTATTACAGGGGTGATCCCTGAAGCTTTCTTT
TRBV11-3	TRBJ2-6	-	-	CASSPGVGGAELLGANVLTF	TGTGCCAGCAGCCCGGGGGTAGGGGGCGCAGAGTTACTTGGGGCCAACGTCCTGACTTTC
TRBV7-2	TRBJ1-1	-	-	CASTNSLVRNTEAFF	TGTGCCAGCACCAATTCCCTAGTCCGTAACACTGAAGCTTTCTTT
TRBV12-3/TRBV12-4	TRBJ2-1	-	-	CASSQGYNEQFF	TGTGCCAGCAGTCAGGGATACAATGAGCAGTTCTTC